This T cell receptor (beta chain) came from a study of T cell repertoires in cytomegalovirus infection (dated 2019 in TCRdb). As for the study more broadly: The HLA type of each donor mattered for the analysis, because public TCR beta signatures pointed to carriage of CMV infection along with the matching HLA type. Summary of the overall study and its limitations: The ex vivo response was dominated by HLA-C-restricted CMV-specific TCR beta clonotypes, which also provided the single most frequent clonotype in two of eight donors. Carriers of CMV infection plus the relevant HLA type were discriminated by the cumulative frequency of public TCR beta family members in the study cohort and in an independent approximately 340-donor cohort.

For this clonotype: Which antigen it targets is not known. Base qualities were left out, and no much larger clone turns up one base away.

The CDR1 and CDR2 encoded by the germline V gene are MRHNA and SNTAGT. The CDR3 holds 17 amino acids from the cysteine to the phenylalanine. The kept DNA is CDR3 alone, 51 bases in frame from the first base. Ends trimmed: V by 6 bases, J by 4 bases; bases unmatched to a gene: 14. TCRdb shows the sequencer as Illumina HiSeq 1500. TCRdb reprocessing: public reads trimmed at Q25 with fastp, clones called with MiXCR, in-frame beta chains kept. Rows are unified per CDR3 protein, each entry keeping the most common DNA and genes. Across this sample there are approximately 630,000 distinct CDR3 sequences, with more than 20% seen only once. The ten largest account for 8% of the sample.

The specimen was CD8+ T cells from PBMCs. The receptor's source is a human donor in good health (CMV status not recorded). Some clones in this sample may be carry-over from other donors' samples. The rearrangement combines TRBV6-4 with TRBJ2-1; TRBD1 aligns with 8 central bases. The bases read TGTGCCAGCAGCGCCACTGGACAGGGTGAAGGGTACAATGAGCAGTTCTTC. Its coded protein is CASSATGQGEGYNEQFF.